This TCR beta chain was profiled in a study of cytomegalovirus exposure and HLA in healthy donors. Findings of the study overall: Associated with cytomegalovirus, according to the listing, were 150 to 200 TCR beta chains. Most CMV-associated TCR beta chains appeared HLA-restricted in a later analysis. Presence/absence results assume similar sequencing depth per donor, which may not hold.

PCR used 60 Vbeta primers and 13 Jbeta primers. The method was immunoSEQ multiplex PCR; TCRdb's version includes in-frame clones alone and lacks a portion of them. The table lists about 200,000 clones, with 1.1% in the top ten. Turning to this clone: Its antigen is not known.

The CDR3 consists of 14 residues. From germline, CDR1 is MNHNS and CDR2 SASEGT. Between the trimmed V and J ends, which lost 10 bases and 1 base, there was a span of 17 bases. This chain uses TRBV6-1 with TRBJ2-7, with D perhaps matching TRBD1 (6 bases). The sequenced material came from PBMCs. This clonotype was sampled from a girl aged 2-10 years in good health and CMV-seropositive. CDR3 bases: TGTGCCACCGCCTTCTCAGGGGAGTCCTACGAGCAGTACTTC. It codes for CATAFSGESYEQYF.